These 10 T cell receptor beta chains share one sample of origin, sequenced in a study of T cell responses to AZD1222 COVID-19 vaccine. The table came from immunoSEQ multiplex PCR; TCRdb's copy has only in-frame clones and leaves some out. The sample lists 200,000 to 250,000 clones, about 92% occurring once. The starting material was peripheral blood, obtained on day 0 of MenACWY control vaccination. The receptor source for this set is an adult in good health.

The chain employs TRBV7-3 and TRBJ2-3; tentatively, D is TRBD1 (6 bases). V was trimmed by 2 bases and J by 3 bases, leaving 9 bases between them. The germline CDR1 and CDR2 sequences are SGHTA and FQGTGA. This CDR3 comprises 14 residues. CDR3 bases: TGTGCCAGCAGCTTATTCCAGGGGACAGATACGCAGTATTTT. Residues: CASSLFQGTDTQYF.

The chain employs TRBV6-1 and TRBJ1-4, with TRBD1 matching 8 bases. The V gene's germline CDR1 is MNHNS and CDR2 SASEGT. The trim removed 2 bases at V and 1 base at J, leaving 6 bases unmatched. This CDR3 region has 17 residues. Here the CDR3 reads CASSEFRRGRTNEKLFF. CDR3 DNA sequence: TGTGCCAGCAGTGAATTCCGCAGGGGGCGAACTAATGAAAAACTGTTTTTT.

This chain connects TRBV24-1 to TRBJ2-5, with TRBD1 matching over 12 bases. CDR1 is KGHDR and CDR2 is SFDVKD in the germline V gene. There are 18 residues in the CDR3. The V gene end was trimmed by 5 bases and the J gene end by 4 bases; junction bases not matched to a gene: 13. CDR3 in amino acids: CATSVGGDRGLRRETQYF. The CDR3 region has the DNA TGTGCCACCAGTGTTGGAGGGGACAGGGGGCTTCGGAGAGAGACCCAGTACTTC.

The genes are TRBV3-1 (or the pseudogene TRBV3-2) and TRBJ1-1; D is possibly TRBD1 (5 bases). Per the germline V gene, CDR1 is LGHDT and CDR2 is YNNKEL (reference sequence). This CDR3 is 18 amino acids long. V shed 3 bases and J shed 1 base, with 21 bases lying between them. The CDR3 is CASSQVGGRHPKNTEAFF. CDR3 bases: TGTGCCAGCAGCCAGGTGGGGGGAAGACACCCGAAGAACACTGAAGCTTTCTTT.

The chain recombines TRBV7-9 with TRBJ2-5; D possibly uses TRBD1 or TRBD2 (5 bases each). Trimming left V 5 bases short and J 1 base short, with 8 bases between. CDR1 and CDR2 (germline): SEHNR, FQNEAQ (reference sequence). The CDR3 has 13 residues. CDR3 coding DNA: TGTGCCAGCAGCGGGACGGTCCAAGAGACCCAGTACTTC. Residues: CASSGTVQETQYF.

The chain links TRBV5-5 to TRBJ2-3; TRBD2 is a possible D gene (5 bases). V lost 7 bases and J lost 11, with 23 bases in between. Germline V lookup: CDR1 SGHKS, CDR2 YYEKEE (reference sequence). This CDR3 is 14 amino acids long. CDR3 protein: CASEPGLTTGVQYF. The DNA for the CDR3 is TGTGCCAGCGAGCCCGGACTGACGACCGGGGTGCAGTATTTT.

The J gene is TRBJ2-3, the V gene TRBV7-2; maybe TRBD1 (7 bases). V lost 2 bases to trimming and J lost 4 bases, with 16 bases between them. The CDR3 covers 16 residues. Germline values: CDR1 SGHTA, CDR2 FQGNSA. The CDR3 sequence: CASSLSTQGGADTQYF. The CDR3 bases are TGTGCCAGCAGCTTATCTACCCAGGGGGGAGCAGATACGCAGTATTTT.

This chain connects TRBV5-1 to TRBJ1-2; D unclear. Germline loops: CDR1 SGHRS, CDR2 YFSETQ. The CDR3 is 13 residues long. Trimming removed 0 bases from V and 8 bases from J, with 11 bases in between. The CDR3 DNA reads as TGCGCCAGCAGCTTGGATGTCCGAGGAGGCTACACCTTC. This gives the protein CASSLDVRGGYTF.

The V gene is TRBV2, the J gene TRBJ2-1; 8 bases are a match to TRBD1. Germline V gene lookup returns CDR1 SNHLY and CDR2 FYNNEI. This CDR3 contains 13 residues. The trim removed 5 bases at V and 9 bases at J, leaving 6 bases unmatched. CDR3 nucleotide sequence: TGTGCCAGCAGTAAGACAGGGGTGGGTGAGCAGTTCTTC. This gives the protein CASSKTGVGEQFF.

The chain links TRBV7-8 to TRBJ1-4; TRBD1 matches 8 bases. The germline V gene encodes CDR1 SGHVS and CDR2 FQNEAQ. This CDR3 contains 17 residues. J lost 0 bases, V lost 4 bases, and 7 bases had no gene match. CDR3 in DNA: TGTGCCAGCAGCTCCGTCCCGGGACAGGCAACTAATGAAAAACTGTTTTTT. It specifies CASSSVPGQATNEKLFF.